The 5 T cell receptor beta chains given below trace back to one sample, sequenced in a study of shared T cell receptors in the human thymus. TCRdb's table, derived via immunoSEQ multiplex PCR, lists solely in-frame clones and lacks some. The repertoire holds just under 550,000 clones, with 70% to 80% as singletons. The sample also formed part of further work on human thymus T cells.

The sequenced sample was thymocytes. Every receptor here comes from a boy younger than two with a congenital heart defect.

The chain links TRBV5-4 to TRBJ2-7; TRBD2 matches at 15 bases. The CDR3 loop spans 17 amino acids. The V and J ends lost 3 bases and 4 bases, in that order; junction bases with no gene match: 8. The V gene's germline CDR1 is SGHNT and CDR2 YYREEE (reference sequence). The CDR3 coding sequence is TGTGCCAGCAGCTGGGCCCAGGGGACTAGCGGGAGGTACGAGCAGTACTTC. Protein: CASSWAQGTSGRYEQYF.

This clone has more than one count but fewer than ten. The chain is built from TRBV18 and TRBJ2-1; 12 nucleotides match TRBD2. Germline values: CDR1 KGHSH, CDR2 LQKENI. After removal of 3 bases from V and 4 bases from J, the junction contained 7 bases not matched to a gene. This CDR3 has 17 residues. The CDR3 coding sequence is TGTGCCAGCTCACCGAGCCGAACTAGCGGGGGGTACAATGAGCAGTTCTTC. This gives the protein CASSPSRTSGGYNEQFF.

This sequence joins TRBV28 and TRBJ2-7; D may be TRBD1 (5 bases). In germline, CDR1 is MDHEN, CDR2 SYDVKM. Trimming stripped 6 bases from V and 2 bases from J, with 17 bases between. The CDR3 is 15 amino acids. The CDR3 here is CASSAPQGWTYEQYF. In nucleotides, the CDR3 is TGTGCCAGCAGCGCCCCGCAGGGATGGACCTACGAGCAGTACTTC.

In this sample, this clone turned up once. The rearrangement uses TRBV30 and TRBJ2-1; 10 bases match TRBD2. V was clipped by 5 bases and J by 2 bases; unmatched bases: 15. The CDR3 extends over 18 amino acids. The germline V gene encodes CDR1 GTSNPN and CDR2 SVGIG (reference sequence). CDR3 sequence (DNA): TGTGCCTGGGAGCGGGGGGGAGCGGGAGGGCCCCCCTACAATGAGCAGTTCTTC. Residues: CAWERGGAGGPPYNEQFF.

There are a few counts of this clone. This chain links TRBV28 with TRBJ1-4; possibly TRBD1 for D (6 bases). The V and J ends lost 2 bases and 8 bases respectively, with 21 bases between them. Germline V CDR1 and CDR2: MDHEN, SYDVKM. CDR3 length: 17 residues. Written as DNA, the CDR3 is TGTGCCAGCAGTTTAGACCCCGGGGGGCGAAGTATAGAAAAACTGTTTTTT. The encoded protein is CASSLDPGGRSIEKLFF.